What follows are 8 T cell receptor beta chains derived from one specimen sequenced in a study of post-analysis software for immune sequencing data. Study-wide results and limits: Compared with controls, patients had more of five TRBV segments, including TRBV5-6, TRBV5-1 and TRBV20-1.

Their antigen targets remain unknown. TCR beta cDNA libraries had unique molecular identifiers. Via MiXCR, TCRdb re-called the PCR reads, giving one row per CDR3 protein. The data show more than 450,000 distinct CDR3 sequences, with 30% to 40% seen just once and less than 6% held by the top ten. The sample comprised blood. These receptors were obtained from a girl between 2 and 17 years old with multiple sclerosis.

This clonotype was seen more than once but under ten times. The J gene is TRBJ1-1, the V gene TRBV7-9; the match to TRBD1 covers 7 bases. V was clipped by 3 bases and J by 8 bases; unmatched bases: 3. Per germline, CDR1 SEHNR and CDR2 FQNEAQ (reference sequence). The CDR3 covers 12 residues. CDR3 in amino acids: CASSLGTAEAFF. CDR3 nucleotides: TGTGCCAGCAGCTTGGGGACAGCCGAAGCTTTCTTT.

CDR3 sequence: CASSQGAASQPQHF. DNA of the CDR3: TGTGCCAGCAGCCAAGGGGCGGCGTCCCAGCCCCAGCATTTT. The chain recombines TRBV3-1 with TRBJ1-5; no clear D. The CDR3 is 14 amino acids. With 1 base removed from V and 7 bases from J, the gap between germline ends came to 11 bases. CDR1 is LGHDT and CDR2 is YNNKEL in the germline V gene (reference sequence). Full variable domain (missing parts from reference TRBV3-1 and TRBJ1-5): DTAVSQTPKYLVTQMGNDKSIKCEQNLGHDTMYWYKQDSKKFLKIMFSYNNKELIINETVPNRFSPKSPDKAHLNLHINSLELGDSAVYFCASSQGAASQPQHFGDGTRLSIL.

The rearrangement uses TRBV12-3 or TRBV12-4 and TRBJ2-1, with 14 nucleotides matching TRBD2. V lost 5 bases to trimming and J lost 5 bases; unmatched junction nucleotides: 5. This CDR3 spans 16 amino acids. CDR3 DNA: TGTGCCAGCAGTCCTCCGGGACTAGCGGGGGACAATGAGCAGTTCTTC. This sequence encodes CASSPPGLAGDNEQFF.

This clonotype has a handful of counts. The chain carries TRBV3-1 and TRBJ2-5, with D possibly TRBD1 on 7 matching bases. CDR3 length: 14 residues. Germline-derived CDR1 and CDR2 are LGHDT and YNNKEL (reference sequence). Between the trimmed V and J ends, which lost 4 bases and 5 bases, there was a span of 14 bases. The DNA of the CDR3 is TGTGCCAGCAGCCCACAGGGGAGGATGGAGACCCAGTACTTC. This encodes CASSPQGRMETQYF.

This clonotype was counted between two and nine times. The chain combines TRBV7-3 with TRBJ2-7; 7 bases agree with TRBD1. V lost 5 bases, J lost 7 bases, and 11 bases stayed unmatched. Germline-derived CDR1 and CDR2 are SGHTA and FQGTGA. The CDR3 has 14 residues. The CDR3: CASSPGQVYREQYF. The CDR3 region has the DNA TGTGCCAGCAGCCCCGGACAGGTCTATCGAGAGCAGTACTTC.

The CDR3 bases are TGTGCCAGCAGCTTAGTTTCAGGTTCGACCCTCCACTTT. This sequence encodes CASSLVSGSTLHF. The chain couples TRBV7-7 to TRBJ1-6; unclear D gene. Trimming took 1 base from V and 14 from J, leaving 12 bases between them. This CDR3 contains 13 residues. The germline CDR1 and CDR2 sequences are SSHAT and FNYEAQ (reference sequence).

This sequence joins TRBV6-2 or TRBV6-3 and TRBJ2-5, with D perhaps matching TRBD1 or TRBD2 (5 bases each). This CDR3 comprises 15 residues. V lost 2 bases and J lost 0, with 10 bases in between. Looked up from germline, CDR1 is MNHEY and CDR2 is SVGEGT. CDR3 nucleotide sequence: TGTGCCAGCAGTTACGTGGTGGGGGACCAAGAGACCCAGTACTTC. The encoded protein is CASSYVVGDQETQYF.

The chain employs TRBV19 and TRBJ1-5, with 8 bases identical to TRBD1. The CDR3 length is 15 residues. Unmatched junction bases numbered 11, after V lost 6 bases and J lost 7 bases. Germline CDR1 LNHDA, CDR2 SQIVND (reference sequence). CDR3 DNA sequence: TGTGCCAGTAGCCCAGAGGACAGGGATGACCAGCCCCAGCATTTT. Translation: CASSPEDRDDQPQHF.